Sequencing of this T cell receptor (beta chain) was carried out in a study of cytomegalovirus exposure and HLA in healthy donors. Turning to the study itself: Sequencing of 150 million to 200 million T cells in an earlier analysis found 100 million to 140 million unique TCR beta sequences.

This clone was detected only a few times. Its target is unknown. Study results and limitations: Within the data, a cluster of highly shared sequence variants was likely a sequencing artifact. What a later analysis showed was that several of the most significant clusters appeared linked to common viral pathogens. A missense DCLRE1C variant was associated with V- and J-gene trimming of TCR beta chains in a later analysis, and an independent cohort replicated the association.

Germline loops: CDR1 LGHNA, CDR2 YSLEER. J was trimmed by 2 bases and V by 1 base; bases with no gene match: 0. The CDR3 is 16 amino acids. PCR used 60 Vbeta primers and 13 Jbeta primers. Using immunoSEQ multiplex PCR, the repertoire was profiled, and TCRdb retains in-frame clones only, with some absent. The table lists roughly 130,000 clones, around 70% of them singletons. The sequenced sample consisted of PBMCs. The receptor was isolated from a young man in good health and CMV-seropositive. The J gene is TRBJ2-6, the V gene TRBV4-3; 9 nucleotides align to TRBD1. The CDR3 is CASSQGDRAGANVLTF. The CDR3 DNA follows: TGCGCCAGCAGCCAAGGGGACAGGGCTGGGGCCAACGTCCTGACTTTC.